A single sample is the source of the 31 T cell receptor beta chains below, sequenced in a study of beta chain features in type 1 diabetes. The sequenced template was cDNA made from the entire isolated RNA. Sequenced by immunoSEQ multiplex PCR; TCRdb stores in-frame clones only, minus some. This sample has a few hundred thousand clones; more than 9.5% occur once, and the top ten carry just over 0.015%. The sequenced material came from naive CD4+ T cells from blood. The source is a woman aged 30 to 39 in good health.

This clone was seen more than once but under ten times. V and J are TRBV7-9 and TRBJ2-7; D may be TRBD2 (5 bases). The CDR3 has 13 amino acids. The germline V gene has CDR1 SEHNR and CDR2 FQNEAQ (reference sequence). The V and J ends lost 5 bases and 2 bases respectively, with 10 bases between them. The CDR3 nucleotides are TGTGCCAGCAGCATATACGGGACCTACGAGCAGTACTTC. It specifies CASSIYGTYEQYF.

This clone was detected only a few times. The sample carries other DNA sequences with the same CDR3. The rearrangement uses TRBV18 and TRBJ1-5, with 10 positions matching TRBD1. CDR1 KGHSH and CDR2 LQKENI come from the germline V gene. J gave up 5 bases and V 6 bases, and 4 bases lay outside the gene matches. The CDR3 loop spans 14 amino acids. CDR3 amino acids: CASSPGTGDQPQHF. DNA for the CDR3: TGTGCCAGCTCTCCCGGGACAGGGGATCAGCCCCAGCATTTT.

This clone was observed a handful of times. The chain joins TRBV19 to TRBJ1-5; maybe TRBD1 (5 bases). The CDR3 spans 14 residues. CDR1 is LNHDA, CDR2 SQIVND, per germline (reference sequence). Trimming removed 7 bases at V and 1 base at J, with 11 bases between. The CDR3 DNA is TGTGCCAGTATGGCCAGGGTGAGCAATCAGCCCCAGCATTTT. Its protein product is CASMARVSNQPQHF.

The rearrangement joins TRBV11-2 to TRBJ2-2; maybe TRBD2 (6 bases). The CDR3 is made up of 15 amino acids. Germline values: CDR1 SGHAT, CDR2 FQNNGV. Deletions cut 1 base from V and 2 bases from J, with 8 bases between. The CDR3 DNA sequence: TGTGCCAGCAGCTTAGTGGAGGGTAACACCGGGGAGCTGTTTTTT. Its translation: CASSLVEGNTGELFF.

This clone was seen a few times. The chain recombines TRBV19 with TRBJ2-3; weak D call: TRBD2 (5 bases). Trimming shortened V by 3 bases and J by 0 bases, and 13 bases separated the two germline ends. Germline CDR1 reads LNHDA; CDR2 reads SQIVND (reference sequence). The CDR3 covers 16 residues. The CDR3 spells CASSMGSRASTDTQYF. The CDR3 DNA sequence: TGTGCCAGTAGTATGGGTTCGCGGGCCAGCACAGATACGCAGTATTTT. The entire variable domain, with the rest obtained from reference TRBV19 and TRBJ2-3, is as follows: DGGITQSPKYLFRKEGQNVTLSCEQNLNHDAMYWYRQDPGQGLRLIYYSQIVNDFQKGDIAEGYSVSREKKESFPLTVTSAQKNPTAFYLCASSMGSRASTDTQYFGPGTRLTVL.

The CDR3 nucleotides are TGTGCCAGTAGTAGAGGGACTAGCGTCTACAATGAGCAGTTCTTC. This encodes CASSRGTSVYNEQFF. The gene calls are TRBV19 and TRBJ2-1, with 10 bases fitting TRBD2. Germline V gene data show CDR1 as LNHDA and CDR2 as SQIVND (reference sequence). The CDR3 sequence is 15 residues long. Trimming removed 4 bases from V and 3 bases from J; junction bases left unmatched: 3. The full variable domain, its missing parts supplied by reference TRBV19 and TRBJ2-1, is DGGITQSPKYLFRKEGQNVTLSCEQNLNHDAMYWYRQDPGQGLRLIYYSQIVNDFQKGDIAEGYSVSREKKESFPLTVTSAQKNPTAFYLCASSRGTSVYNEQFFGPGTRLTVL.

This clone was counted only a few times. The chain recombines TRBV9 with TRBJ2-3; 7 bases are shared with TRBD2. V was pared by 1 base and J by 4 bases, with 21 bases of the junction left unmatched. CDR1 is SGDLS and CDR2 is YYNGEE in the germline V gene. The CDR3 has 20 residues. The DNA of the CDR3 is TGTGCCAGCAGCGTAAAAGAAGGGGAAACCGGGAGGACTGTCGCAGATACGCAGTATTTT. Protein product: CASSVKEGETGRTVADTQYF.

This clone has just a few counts. The CDR3 is CAISEGVGLYEQYF. The CDR3 nucleotides read TGTGCCATCAGTGAAGGCGTTGGGCTCTACGAGCAGTACTTC. The J gene is TRBJ2-7, the V gene TRBV10-3; no firm D call. Trimming took off 3 bases at V and 3 bases at J, with 12 bases between the two ends. CDR3 size: 14 residues. Germline loops: CDR1 ENHRY, CDR2 SYGVKD.

This clone was counted a few times. The V call is TRBV28, the J call TRBJ1-1; the D is unclear. CDR3 size: 15 residues. The germline V gene encodes CDR1 MDHEN and CDR2 SYDVKM. V was pared by 6 bases and J by 0 bases, with 14 bases between. The CDR3 protein is CASSPAGPMNTEAFF. Here the CDR3 DNA reads TGTGCCAGCAGCCCAGCAGGTCCCATGAACACTGAAGCTTTCTTT.

The chain is built from TRBV5-1 and TRBJ2-1; D unclear. Germline V CDR1 and CDR2: SGHRS, YFSETQ. This CDR3 has 16 residues. Between the trimmed V and J ends, which lost 6 bases and 7 bases, there was a span of 23 bases. CDR3 sequence: CASTSKSGVGGNEQFF. The CDR3 coding sequence is TGCGCCAGCACCTCGAAGTCGGGTGTAGGCGGAAATGAGCAGTTCTTC.

This clone has just a few counts. This chain joins TRBV7-9 and TRBJ2-7; D might be TRBD1 (6 bases). Germline V gene lookup returns CDR1 SEHNR and CDR2 FQNEAQ (reference sequence). V was cut by 4 bases and J by 7 bases, with 20 bases left in between. The CDR3 length is 15 residues. The CDR3: CASSSSGTTPGEQYF. For the CDR3, the DNA is TGTGCCAGCAGCTCTTCCGGGACAACACCGGGGGAGCAGTACTTC.

A few counts support this clone. A read error may account for a junction end that differs from germline. The chain uses TRBV7-7 and TRBJ2-2, with 7 bases matching TRBD1. Germline-derived CDR1 and CDR2 are SSHAT and FNYEAQ (reference sequence). The CDR3 covers 15 residues. CDR3 loop: CASSATGANTGELFF. The CDR3 DNA reads as TGTGCTAGCAGCGCTACAGGGGCGAACACCGGGGAGCTGTTTTTT. The full variable domain, completed using reference TRBV7-7 and TRBJ2-2, is GAGVSQSPRYKVTKRGQDVTLRCDPISSHATLYWYQQALGQGPEFLTYFNYEAQPDKSGLPSDRFSAERPEGSISTLTIQRTEQRDSAMYRCASSATGANTGELFFGEGSRLTVL.

The chain links TRBV18 to TRBJ2-7, with TRBD1 as a possible D gene (6 bases). CDR3 length: 16 amino acids. The ends were cut back, 3 bases at V and 2 bases at J, with 17 bases in the middle. Looked up from germline, CDR1 is KGHSH and CDR2 is LQKENI. The CDR3 DNA follows: TGTGCCAGCTCACCGATACCGGGACACACAACCTACGAGCAGTACTTC. Translation: CASSPIPGHTTYEQYF.

This clone was picked up a small number of times. This chain connects TRBV7-8 to TRBJ1-1; the D gene is possibly TRBD1 (5 bases). The CDR3 has 15 residues. Trimming left V 4 bases short and J 5 bases short, with 17 bases between. Germline CDR1 and CDR2: SGHVS and FQNEAQ. CDR3 sequence reads: CASSSSRQRRTEAFF. In DNA form, the CDR3 reads TGTGCCAGCAGCTCCTCCCGACAGCGCCGAACTGAAGCTTTCTTT. The entire variable domain, with the rest obtained from reference TRBV7-8 and TRBJ1-1, is as follows: GAGVSQSPRYKVAKRGQDVALRCDPISGHVSLFWYQQALGQGPEFLTYFQNEAQLDKSGLPSDRFFAERPEGSVSTLKIQRTQQEDSAVYLCASSSSRQRRTEAFFGQGTRLTVV.

This clone was observed a few times. The chain uses TRBV5-6 and TRBJ1-2; unclear D gene. From germline, CDR1 is SGHDT and CDR2 YYEEEE. The CDR3 has 15 residues. The V and J ends lost 0 bases and 1 base respectively, with 10 bases between them. Here the CDR3 reads CASSLVPGDNYGYTF. CDR3 sequence (DNA): TGTGCCAGCAGCTTGGTCCCAGGCGATAACTATGGCTACACCTTC.

The chain joins TRBV28 to TRBJ1-1, with D hard to call. V was pared by 6 bases and J by 10 bases, with 18 bases between. This CDR3 region has 13 residues. CDR1 is MDHEN and CDR2 is SYDVKM in the germline V gene. CDR3 sequence (DNA): TGTGCCAGCAGCCGCAGTCAGGAGGGAGGAGCTTTCTTT. Protein sequence: CASSRSQEGGAFF.

There are a few counts of this clone. The gene calls are TRBV19 and TRBJ2-4; D might be TRBD2 (6 bases). CDR3 size: 13 residues. V was clipped by 5 bases and J by 15 bases, with 20 bases between them. Germline values: CDR1 LNHDA, CDR2 SQIVND (reference sequence). CDR3 nucleotides: TGTGCCAGTAGTTCTACATGGGGGAGGCCGCCGTACTTC. This encodes CASSSTWGRPPYF.

This clone was detected a few times. The chain recombines TRBV30 with TRBJ2-3; 10 bases map to TRBD2. Looked up from germline, CDR1 is GTSNPN and CDR2 is SVGIG (reference sequence). The CDR3 loop spans 15 amino acids. V dropped 0 bases and J dropped 4; count of bases not matched to a gene: 4. The CDR3 sequence: CAWSVVLAGADTQYF. In DNA form, the CDR3 reads TGTGCCTGGAGTGTAGTGCTAGCGGGAGCAGATACGCAGTATTTT.

The chain has TRBV30 and TRBJ1-5; D is undetermined. In germline, CDR1 is GTSNPN, CDR2 SVGIG (reference sequence). The length of the CDR3 is 16 residues. V dropped 1 base and J dropped 0 bases, with 13 bases sitting between them. DNA of the CDR3: TGTGCCTGGAGTGACCCCCTAATTTATAGCAATCAGCCCCAGCATTTT. Its translation: CAWSDPLIYSNQPQHF.

This clone showed up just a few times. This chain joins TRBV25-1 and TRBJ2-7; TRBD1 agrees at 9 bases. V lost 6 bases to trimming and J lost 1 base; unmatched junction nucleotides: 10. This CDR3 contains 16 residues. Germline V gene lookup returns CDR1 MGHDK and CDR2 SYGVNS. CDR3 region: CASRDEPGQGSYEQYF. As DNA, the CDR3 is TGTGCCAGCAGGGACGAACCGGGACAGGGATCCTACGAGCAGTACTTC.

The chain joins TRBV15 to TRBJ2-7; TRBD1 matches at 7 bases. Germline V CDR1 and CDR2: LNHNV, YYDKDF (reference sequence). This CDR3 is built from 15 residues. V shed 8 bases and J 0 bases; nucleotides not matched to a gene: 10. The CDR3 nucleotides read TGTGCCACCCAAAAAACAGGGGCGAGCTCCTACGAGCAGTACTTC. Translated, it gives CATQKTGASSYEQYF.

This clone was detected a few times. Other DNA sequences of this sample code for an identical CDR3. The rearrangement links TRBV18 to TRBJ2-3, with 11 nucleotides matching TRBD2. Trimming took 0 bases from V and 3 from J; bases not matched to a gene: 2. CDR1 and CDR2 (germline): KGHSH, LQKENI. The CDR3 sequence is 16 residues long. As DNA, the CDR3 is TGTGCCAGCTCACCACCGTTAGCGGGAGGGACAGATACGCAGTATTTT. It yields the protein CASSPPLAGGTDTQYF.

CDR3 coding DNA: TGTGCCAGCTCACCGATGGGACTAGCGGGGAACACCGGGGAGCTGTTTTTT. Translation gives CASSPMGLAGNTGELFF. The chain couples TRBV18 to TRBJ2-2, with 12 bases that match TRBD2. Trimming removed 3 bases from V and 1 base from J; junction bases left unmatched: 3. Germline values: CDR1 KGHSH, CDR2 LQKENI. The CDR3 runs to 17 residues.

This clone has more than one count but fewer than ten. This chain connects TRBV29-1 to TRBJ2-7, with TRBD2 matching over 15 bases. CDR1 is SQVTM and CDR2 is ANQGSEA in the germline V gene. V gave up 6 bases and J gave up 7 bases; unmatched junction bases: 13. This CDR3 has 16 amino acids. The CDR3 nucleotides read TGCAGCGTAGGAACCGGGACTAGCGGGAGGCGGGGGGAGCAGTACTTC. Protein product: CSVGTGTSGRRGEQYF.

This clone was counted between two and nine times. CDR3 amino acids: CASSGQGVGDTQYF. CDR3 DNA sequence: TGTGCCAGCAGTGGACAGGGGGTCGGGGATACGCAGTATTTT. The chain has TRBV2 and TRBJ2-3; 9 bases align to TRBD1. The CDR3 runs to 14 residues. With V trimmed by 4 bases and J by 6 bases, 5 bases remained unmatched. Per germline, CDR1 SNHLY and CDR2 FYNNEI.

This clone was seen more than once but under ten times. The rearrangement links TRBV7-2 to TRBJ2-2, with D hard to call. Germline CDR1 is SGHTA and CDR2 is FQGNSA. The germline V and J ends were trimmed by 7 bases and 4 bases, with 13 bases remaining between them. The CDR3 extends over 14 amino acids. The CDR3 sequence is CASTPQPSTGELFF. Here the CDR3 DNA reads TGTGCCAGCACTCCTCAACCCAGCACCGGGGAGCTGTTTTTT.

The chain carries TRBV7-2 and TRBJ2-7; 7 bases agree with TRBD2. Unmatched junction bases numbered 1, after V lost 1 base and J lost 1 base. CDR1 is SGHTA and CDR2 is FQGNSA in the germline V gene. The CDR3 is 14 amino acids. The CDR3 spells CASSLDGRSYEQYF. The CDR3 bases are TGTGCCAGCAGCTTAGACGGGAGGTCCTACGAGCAGTACTTC.

This clone was picked up a small number of times. This sequence joins TRBV6-6 and TRBJ1-1; 7 bases map to TRBD1. V dropped 6 bases and J dropped 0; count of bases not matched to a gene: 4. Per germline, CDR1 MNHNY and CDR2 SVGAGI (reference sequence). This CDR3 contains 14 residues. The chain's CDR3 is CASSPDRVNTEAFF. Written as DNA, the CDR3 is TGTGCCAGCAGCCCCGACAGGGTGAACACTGAAGCTTTCTTT.

The chain employs TRBV15 and TRBJ2-5, with D hard to call. Deletions cut 1 base from V and 3 bases from J, with 9 bases between. This CDR3 comprises 14 residues. CDR1 is LNHNV and CDR2 is YYDKDF in the germline V gene (reference sequence). The CDR3 here is CATSRVQAKETQYF. The DNA of the CDR3 is TGTGCCACCAGCAGAGTTCAGGCGAAAGAGACCCAGTACTTC.

This sequence joins TRBV7-6 and TRBJ2-3, with D perhaps matching TRBD1 (6 bases). This CDR3 has 14 residues. Between the trimmed V and J ends, which lost 5 bases and 3 bases, there was a span of 12 bases. Germline V CDR1 and CDR2: SGHVS, FNYEAQ. For the CDR3, the DNA is TGTGCCAGCAGCCTGGGACACAAAACAGATACGCAGTATTTT. This codes for CASSLGHKTDTQYF.

On this clone: Other DNA sequences in the same sample also yield this CDR3. This sequence joins TRBV27 and TRBJ2-2; D gene uncertain. Germline V gene sequence: CDR1 MNHEY, CDR2 SMNVEV (reference sequence). The CDR3 runs to 12 residues. Trimming removed 3 bases from V and 5 bases from J, with 4 bases in between. In DNA form, the CDR3 reads TGTGCCAGCAGTTTTAATACCGGGGAGCTGTTTTTT. This sequence encodes CASSFNTGELFF.